This entry concerns a single T cell receptor (beta chain). Its antigen remains unidentified. There are no base qualities to consult, and no much larger clone falls within one base. The junction carries 19 bases between V and J, which are trimmed by 1 base and 0 bases respectively. CDR1 SGHAT and CDR2 FQNNGV are derived from the germline V gene. The CDR3, from cysteine to phenylalanine, totals 18 residues. The entry retains the CDR3 DNA only, 54 bases that are in frame from base 1. The data stem from a study of CD8 T cells in Susac syndrome (dated by TCRdb to the late 2010s). At the level of the whole study: Whether CD8+ T cell activation and differentiation in Susac syndrome was antigen driven was tested using repertoire sequencing. The clonality of the CD8+ T cell repertoire was compared across 11 to 12 healthy donors, around 14 Susac syndrome patients and about 16 multiple sclerosis patients. Results the study describes overall, beyond this receptor: The study acknowledged that relatively few individuals were included in the TCR sequencing and HLA analysis.

RNA was extracted using the RNeasy kit, and roughly 0.45 to 1 microgram was reverse transcribed with random hexamers. The immunoSEQ multiplex PCR assay, which covers 54 Vbeta and 13 Jbeta segments, was used to amplify TCR beta CDR3 regions. PCR amplification bias was corrected by using a synthetic template baseline for primer optimization and computational correction. The authors' pipeline ran thus. Reads were annotated to V, D and J genes per IMGT and analyzed with immunoSEQ Analyzer, keeping only productive sequences. Clonality was computed as one minus Shannon entropy normalized by log2 of the number of productive unique sequences. For each patient and control, public and private clones were evaluated among the 100 most prevalent clones. Susac-specific clones were defined as absent from healthy and MS cohorts, 1052 published viral clones and other ImmuneACCESS disease sequences. The public reads were quality trimmed at Q25 with fastp and then assembled into clones with MiXCR by TCRdb, keeping productive beta chains. Rows are unified per CDR3 protein, each entry keeping the most common DNA and genes. Here the V and J calls rest on TCRdb's processing, not on the authors' analysis. The sample yields approximately 70,000 distinct CDR3 sequences; about 94% were counted once. Around 0.6% of the sample is held by the ten biggest clonotypes.

High-throughput TCR beta sequencing profiled peripheral blood CD8+ and CD4+ T cells from healthy donors, Susac syndrome patients and multiple sclerosis patients. The multiple sclerosis controls were treatment-naive patients whose relapsing-remitting disease, either stable or active, fulfilled the revised McDonald criteria. Bulk CD8+ and CD4+ T cells were purified magnetically by negative isolation, whereas CD8+ TEMRA cells were enriched by FACS. Blood was drawn into EDTA tubes, processed within 24 hours, and PBMCs were isolated by density gradient centrifugation. PBMCs intended for TCR sequencing were cryopreserved in liquid nitrogen and thawed later in a water bath at 37 degrees C. The sorted or isolated CD4+, CD8+ and CD8+ TEMRA cells reached a purity of at least 90%.

This chain joins TRBV11-2 to TRBJ2-7, with the D segment identity uncertain. The sequence was collected from a human donor with multiple sclerosis. Specimen: CD8+ T cells from PBMCs. In nucleotide form, the sequence is TGTGCCAGCAGCTTAGCCCTTAGTGTCGCCAGGAGCTCCTACGAGCAGTACTTC. This codes for CASSLALSVARSSYEQYF.